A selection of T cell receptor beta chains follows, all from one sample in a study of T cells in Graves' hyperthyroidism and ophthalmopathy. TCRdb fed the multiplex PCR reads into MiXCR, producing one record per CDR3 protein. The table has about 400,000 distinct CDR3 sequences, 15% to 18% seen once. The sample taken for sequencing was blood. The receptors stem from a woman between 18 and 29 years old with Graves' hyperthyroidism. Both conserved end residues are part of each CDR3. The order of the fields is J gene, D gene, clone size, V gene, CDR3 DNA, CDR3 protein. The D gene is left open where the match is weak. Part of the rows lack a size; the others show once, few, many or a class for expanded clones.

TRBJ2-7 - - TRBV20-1 TGCAGTGCTAGTGACAGGCTGGACGAGCAGTACTTC CSASDRLDEQYF
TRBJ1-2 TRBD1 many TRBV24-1 TGTGCCACCAGTGATCGACAGGGAATAGGATACACCTTC CATSDRQGIGYTF
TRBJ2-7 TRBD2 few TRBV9 TGTGCCAGCAGCGTAGAGACTAGCGGGGGCTACGAGCAGTACTTC CASSVETSGGYEQYF
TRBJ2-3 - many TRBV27 TGTGCCAGCAGTTTATCCCCGTCTAGGGATACGCAGTATTTT CASSLSPSRDTQYF
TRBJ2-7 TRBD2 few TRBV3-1 TGTGCCAGCAGCCAAGTTCCGCTAGCGGGGGGGACCTACGAGCAGTACTTC CASSQVPLAGGTYEQYF
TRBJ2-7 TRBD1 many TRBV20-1 TGCAGTGCTACCGGGACAGGGACCTACGAGCAGTACTTC CSATGTGTYEQYF
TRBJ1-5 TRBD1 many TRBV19 TGTGCCAGTAGTATTTGGACAGGGAGGGGTGGCGGCAATCAGCCCCAGCATTTT CASSIWTGRGGGNQPQHF
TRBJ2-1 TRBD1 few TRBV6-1 TGTGCCAGCAGCCCCATCTCCCCGGGACAGGGAAACAATGAGCAGTTCTTC CASSPISPGQGNNEQFF
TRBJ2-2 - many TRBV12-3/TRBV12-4 TGTGCCAGCAGTTCTTTCGGAGGCGGCACCGGGGAGCTGTTTTTT CASSSFGGGTGELFF
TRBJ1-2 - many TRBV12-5 TGTGCTAGTGGAGACACAGAGAACTATGGCTACACCTTC CASGDTENYGYTF
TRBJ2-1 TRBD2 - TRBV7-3 TGTGCCAGCAGCTTTAGCGGGAGTGTGCCTGAGCAGTTCTTC CASSFSGSVPEQFF
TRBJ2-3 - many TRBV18 TGTGCCAGCTCACCACTCTGGGGGATTAGCACAGATACGCAGTATTTT CASSPLWGISTDTQYF
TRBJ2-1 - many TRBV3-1 TGTGCCAGCAGCCCCCGCCAATACAATGAGCAGTTCTTC CASSPRQYNEQFF
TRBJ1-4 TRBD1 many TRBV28 TGTGCCAGCAGTCTGGGCGGGACAGGGAGTGAAAAACTGTTTTTT CASSLGGTGSEKLFF
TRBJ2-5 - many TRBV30 TGTGCCTGGAGTGGCTGGCTCAGGGAGGTGGAGACCCAGTACTTC CAWSGWLREVETQYF
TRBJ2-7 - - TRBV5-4 TGTGCCAGCAGCTCCCAAGGGGTCGGGCCCTCCTACGAGCAGTACTTC CASSSQGVGPSYEQYF
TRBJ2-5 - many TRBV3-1 TGTGCCAGCAGCCAAGAAAGGGAGGAGACCCAGTACTTC CASSQEREETQYF
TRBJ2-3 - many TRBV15 TGTGCCACCAGCTCCCACGGGGCGGTGGGAGGCGGGGATACGCAGTATTTT CATSSHGAVGGGDTQYF
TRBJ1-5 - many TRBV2 TGTGCCAGCAGCGAAACTGTAGGGGCCTATAGCAATCAGCCCCAGCATTTT CASSETVGAYSNQPQHF
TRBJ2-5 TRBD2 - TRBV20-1 TGCAGTGCTAGAGATGGGACTAGCGGACCGACCCAGTACTTC CSARDGTSGPTQYF
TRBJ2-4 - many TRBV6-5 TGTGCCAGCAGTTCCTCTAGGTCTGGGATTTCCAAAAACATTCAGTACTTC CASSSSRSGISKNIQYF
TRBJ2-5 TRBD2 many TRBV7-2 TGTGCCAGCAGCTTGGGCGGGGGGATTATGGAAGAGACCCAGTACTTC CASSLGGGIMEETQYF
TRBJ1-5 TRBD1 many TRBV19 TGTGCCAGTACGGAGTCGGGGACAGCAGGTCAGCCCCAGCATTTT CASTESGTAGQPQHF
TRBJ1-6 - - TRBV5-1 TGCGCCAGCAGCTGGAGACCAAGCACCGGGACGGTGAATTCACCCCTCCACTTT CASSWRPSTGTVNSPLHF
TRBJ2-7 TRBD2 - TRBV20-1 TGCAGTGCTAGTGTCTCAACTAGCGCCTTACGAGTGCAGTACTTC CSASVSTSALRVQYF
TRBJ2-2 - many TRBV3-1 TGTGCCAGCAGCCAATGGGTGGACACCGGGGAGCTGTTTTTT CASSQWVDTGELFF
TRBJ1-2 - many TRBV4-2 TGTGCCAGCAGCCCACCTCCTGGCAGGGACTACGACTATGGCTACACCTTC CASSPPPGRDYDYGYTF
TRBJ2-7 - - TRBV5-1 TGCGCCAGCAGCTTGGGACAGAGGTACGAGCAGTACTTC CASSLGQRYEQYF
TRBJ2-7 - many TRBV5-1 TGCGCCAGCAGTCACCAGGGTCCCGAGCAGTACTTC CASSHQGPEQYF
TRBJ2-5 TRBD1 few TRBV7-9 TGTGCCAGCAGCGGGACAGGGGCTATAGAGACCCAGTACTTC CASSGTGAIETQYF
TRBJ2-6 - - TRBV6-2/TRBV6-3 TGTGCCAGCAGTAAGGGGGCTGGGGCCAACGTCCTGACTTTC CASSKGAGANVLTF
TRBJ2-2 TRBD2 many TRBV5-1 TGCGCCAGCAGCTCCGGGACTAGAAACACCGGGGAGCTGTTTTTT CASSSGTRNTGELFF
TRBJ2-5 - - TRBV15 TGTGCCACCAGCAGTTCGCAGTCCATTTTGGGCGAGACCCAGTACTTC CATSSSQSILGETQYF
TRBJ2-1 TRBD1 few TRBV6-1 TGTGCCAGCAAGGAGACAGGGCCATACAATGAGCAGTTCTTC CASKETGPYNEQFF
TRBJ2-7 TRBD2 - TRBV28 TGTGCCAGCAGTTTTCAGCGGGGGGGCTCCTACGAGCAGTACTTC CASSFQRGGSYEQYF
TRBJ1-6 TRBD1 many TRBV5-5 TGTGCCAGCAGCTCGGTGACAGGGGGCTACTCACCCCTCCACTTT CASSSVTGGYSPLHF
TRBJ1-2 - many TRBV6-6 TGTGCCAGCAGTTACTCGAGAGGCATACACTATGGCTACACCTTC CASSYSRGIHYGYTF
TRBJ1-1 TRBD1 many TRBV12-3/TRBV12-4 TGTGCCAGCAGTTTGGGAGGGGGCATGGACACTGAAGCTTTCTTT CASSLGGGMDTEAFF
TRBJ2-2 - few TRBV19 TGTGCCAGTAGTATAGCGTACAGAAACACCGGGGAGCTGTTTTTT CASSIAYRNTGELFF
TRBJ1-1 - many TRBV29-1 TGCAGCGCCAGCCCGACCGTCCGAGAGGCTTTCTTT CSASPTVREAFF
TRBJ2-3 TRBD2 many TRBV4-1 TGCGCCAGCAGCCAAGCGCGGGGGGGCGGCCCTAAGGCGCAGTATTTT CASSQARGGGPKAQYF
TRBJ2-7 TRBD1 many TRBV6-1 TGTGCCAGCAGTAAGGGACAGGCCGAGCAGTACTTC CASSKGQAEQYF
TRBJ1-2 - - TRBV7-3 TGTGCCAGCAGCTTAAACGGCGAACAGGGTCCGGGCTATGGCTACACCTTC CASSLNGEQGPGYGYTF
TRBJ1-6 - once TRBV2 TGTGCCAGCGCTAAGGACCTCGGGGGAAATTCGCCCCTCCACTTT CASAKDLGGNSPLHF
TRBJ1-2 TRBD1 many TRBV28 TGTGCCAGCACTCTCCTCACCCCCCGACAGGGGGCGTCTCGCGGCTACACCTTC CASTLLTPRQGASRGYTF
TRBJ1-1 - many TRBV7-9 TGTGCCAGCAGCTCGGGGGATGTGAACACTGAAGCTTTCTTT CASSSGDVNTEAFF
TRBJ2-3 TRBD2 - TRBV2 TGTGCCACACATCGGACTAGCGGGGGGGCCCGAGATACGCAGTATTTT CATHRTSGGARDTQYF
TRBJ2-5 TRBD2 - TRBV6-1 TGTGCCAGCAGTGACGGGACTAGCGGGGTCCGGGCCCAGTACTTC CASSDGTSGVRAQYF
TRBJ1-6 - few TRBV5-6 TGTGCCAGCAGCCCACGGGGGGAAGGGAATTCACCCCTCCACTTT CASSPRGEGNSPLHF
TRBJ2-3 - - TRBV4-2 TGTGCCAGCAGCCAACAAAAGGGGCCCACAGATACGCAGTATTTT CASSQQKGPTDTQYF